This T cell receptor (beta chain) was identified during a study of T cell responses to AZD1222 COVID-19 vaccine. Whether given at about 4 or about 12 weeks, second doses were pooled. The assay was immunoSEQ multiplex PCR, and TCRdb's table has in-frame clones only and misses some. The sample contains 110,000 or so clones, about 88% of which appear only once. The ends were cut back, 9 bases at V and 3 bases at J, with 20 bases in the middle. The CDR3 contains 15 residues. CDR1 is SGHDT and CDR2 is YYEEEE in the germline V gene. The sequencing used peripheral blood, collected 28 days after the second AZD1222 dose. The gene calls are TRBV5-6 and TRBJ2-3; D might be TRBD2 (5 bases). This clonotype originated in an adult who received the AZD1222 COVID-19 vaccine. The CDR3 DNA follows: TGTGCCACCCGGATACTAAAGCGGTCGACAGATACGCAGTATTTT. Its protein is CATRILKRSTDTQYF. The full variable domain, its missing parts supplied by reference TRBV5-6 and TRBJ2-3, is DAGVTQSPTHLIKTRGQQVTLRCSPKSGHDTVSWYQQALGQGPQFIFQYYEEEERQRGNFPDRFSGHQFPNYSSELNVNALLLGDSALYLCATRILKRSTDTQYFGPGTRLTVL.